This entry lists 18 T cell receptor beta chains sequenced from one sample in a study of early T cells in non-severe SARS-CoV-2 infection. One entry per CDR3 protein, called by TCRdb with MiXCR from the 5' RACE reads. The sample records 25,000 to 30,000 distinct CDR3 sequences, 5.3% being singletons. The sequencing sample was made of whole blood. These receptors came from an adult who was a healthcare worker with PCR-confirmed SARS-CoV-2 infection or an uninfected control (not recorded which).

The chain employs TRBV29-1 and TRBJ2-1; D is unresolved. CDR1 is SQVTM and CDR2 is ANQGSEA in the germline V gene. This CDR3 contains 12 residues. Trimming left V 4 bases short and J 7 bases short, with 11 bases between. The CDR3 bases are TGCAGCGTTGCCGGAGATGTGAATGAGCAGTTCTTC. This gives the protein CSVAGDVNEQFF.

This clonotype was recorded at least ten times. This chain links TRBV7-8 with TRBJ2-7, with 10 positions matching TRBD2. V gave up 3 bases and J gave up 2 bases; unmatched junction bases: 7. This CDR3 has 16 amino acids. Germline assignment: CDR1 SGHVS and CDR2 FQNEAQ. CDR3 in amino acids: CASSFVRLAGTYEQYF. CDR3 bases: TGTGCCAGCAGCTTCGTCCGACTAGCGGGCACCTACGAGCAGTACTTC.

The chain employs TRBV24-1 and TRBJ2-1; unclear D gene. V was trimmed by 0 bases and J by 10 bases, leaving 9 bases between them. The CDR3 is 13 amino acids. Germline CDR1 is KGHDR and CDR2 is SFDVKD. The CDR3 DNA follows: TGTGCCACCAGTGATTTGAAACGTGGCGAGCAGTTCTTC. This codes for CATSDLKRGEQFF.

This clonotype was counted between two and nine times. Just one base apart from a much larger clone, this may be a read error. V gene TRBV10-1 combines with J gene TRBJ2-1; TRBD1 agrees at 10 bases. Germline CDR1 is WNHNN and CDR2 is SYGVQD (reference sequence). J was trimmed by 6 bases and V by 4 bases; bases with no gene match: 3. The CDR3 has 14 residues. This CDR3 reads CASSGTGGTNEQFF. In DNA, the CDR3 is TGCGCCAGCAGTGGGACAGGGGGGACCAATGAGCAGTTCTTC.

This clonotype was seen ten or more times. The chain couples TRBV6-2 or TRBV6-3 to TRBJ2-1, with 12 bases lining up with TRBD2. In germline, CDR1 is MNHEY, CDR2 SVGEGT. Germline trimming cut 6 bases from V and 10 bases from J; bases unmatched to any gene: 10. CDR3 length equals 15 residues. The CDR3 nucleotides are TGTGCCAGCAGAACACCGGGACTAGCGGGTCAGGAGCAGTTCTTC. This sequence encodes CASRTPGLAGQEQFF.

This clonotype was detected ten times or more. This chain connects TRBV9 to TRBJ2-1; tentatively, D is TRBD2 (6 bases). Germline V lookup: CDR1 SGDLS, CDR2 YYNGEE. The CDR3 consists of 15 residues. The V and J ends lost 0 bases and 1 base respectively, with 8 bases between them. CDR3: CASSVDSGSYNEQFF. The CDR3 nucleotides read TGTGCCAGCAGCGTAGATAGCGGTTCCTACAATGAGCAGTTCTTC.

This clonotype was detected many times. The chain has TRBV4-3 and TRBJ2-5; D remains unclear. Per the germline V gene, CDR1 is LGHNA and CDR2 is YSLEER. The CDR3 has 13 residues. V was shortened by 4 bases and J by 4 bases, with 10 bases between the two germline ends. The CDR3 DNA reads TGCGCCAGCAGCCCCTACCGACTAGAGACCCAGTACTTC. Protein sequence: CASSPYRLETQYF.

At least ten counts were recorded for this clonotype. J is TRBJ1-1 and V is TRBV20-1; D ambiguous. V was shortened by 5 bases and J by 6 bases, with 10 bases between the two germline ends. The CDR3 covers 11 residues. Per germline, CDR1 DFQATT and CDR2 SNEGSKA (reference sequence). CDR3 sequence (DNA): TGCAGTGCTCTCGAATACGCTGAAGCTTTCTTT. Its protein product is CSALEYAEAFF.

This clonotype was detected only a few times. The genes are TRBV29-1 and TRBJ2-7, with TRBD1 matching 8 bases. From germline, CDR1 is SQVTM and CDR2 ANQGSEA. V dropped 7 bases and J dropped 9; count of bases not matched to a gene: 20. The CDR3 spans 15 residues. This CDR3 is CSATEWAGGALGQYF. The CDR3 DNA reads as TGCAGCGCCACCGAATGGGCAGGGGGCGCCTTGGGGCAGTACTTC.

For the CDR3, the DNA is TGCAGTGCTAGTCGGTGGGGTTCACCAACAGATACGCAGTATTTT. Encoded protein: CSASRWGSPTDTQYF. This chain joins TRBV20-1 and TRBJ2-3; D gene unclear. This CDR3 region has 15 residues. Trimming took off 3 bases at V and 3 bases at J, with 16 bases between the two ends. Germline CDR1 reads DFQATT; CDR2 reads SNEGSKA (reference sequence).

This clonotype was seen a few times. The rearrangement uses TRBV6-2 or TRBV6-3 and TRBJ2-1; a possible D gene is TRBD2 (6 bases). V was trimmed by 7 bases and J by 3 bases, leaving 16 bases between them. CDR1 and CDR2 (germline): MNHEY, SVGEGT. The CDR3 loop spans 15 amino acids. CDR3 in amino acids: CASTPASENYNEQFF. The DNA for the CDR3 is TGTGCCAGCACCCCCGCTAGCGAGAACTACAATGAGCAGTTCTTC.

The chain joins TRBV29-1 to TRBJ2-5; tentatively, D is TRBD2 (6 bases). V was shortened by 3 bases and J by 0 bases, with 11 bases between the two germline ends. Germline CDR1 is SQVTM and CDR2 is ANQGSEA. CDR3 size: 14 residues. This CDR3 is CSVDRLANQETQYF. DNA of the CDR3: TGCAGCGTTGATCGGCTAGCGAACCAAGAGACCCAGTACTTC.

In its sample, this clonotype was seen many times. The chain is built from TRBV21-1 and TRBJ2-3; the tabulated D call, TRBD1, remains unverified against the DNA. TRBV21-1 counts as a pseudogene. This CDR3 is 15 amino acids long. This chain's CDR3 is CASSKSGTDTDTQYF. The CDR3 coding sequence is TGTGCCAGCAGCAAATCCGGGACGGACACAGATACGCAGTATTTT.

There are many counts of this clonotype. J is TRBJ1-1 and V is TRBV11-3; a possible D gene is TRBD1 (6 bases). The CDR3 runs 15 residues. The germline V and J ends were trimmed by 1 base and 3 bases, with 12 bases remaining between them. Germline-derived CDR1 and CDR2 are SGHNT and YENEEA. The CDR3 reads CASSLGGAGDTEAFF. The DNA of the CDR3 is TGTGCCAGCAGCTTAGGGGGGGCAGGGGACACTGAAGCTTTCTTT. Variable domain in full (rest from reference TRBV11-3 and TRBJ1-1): EAGVVQSPRYKIIEKKQPVAFWCNPISGHNTLYWYLQNLGQGPELLIRYENEEAVDDSQLPKDRFSAERLKGVDSTLKIQPAELGDSAVYLCASSLGGAGDTEAFFGQGTRLTVV.

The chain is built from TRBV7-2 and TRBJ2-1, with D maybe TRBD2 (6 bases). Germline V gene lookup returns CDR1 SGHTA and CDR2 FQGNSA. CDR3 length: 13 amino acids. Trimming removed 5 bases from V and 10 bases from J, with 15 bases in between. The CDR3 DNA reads TGTGCCAGCAGCGCGGGACGGGGAGAGGAGCAGTTCTTC. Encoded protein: CASSAGRGEEQFF.

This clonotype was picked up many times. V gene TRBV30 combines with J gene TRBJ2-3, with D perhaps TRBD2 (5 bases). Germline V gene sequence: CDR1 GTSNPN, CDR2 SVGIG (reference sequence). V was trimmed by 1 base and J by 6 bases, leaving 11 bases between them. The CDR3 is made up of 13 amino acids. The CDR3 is CAWSGTRMDTQYF. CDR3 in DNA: TGTGCCTGGAGTGGTACTAGGATGGATACGCAGTATTTT.

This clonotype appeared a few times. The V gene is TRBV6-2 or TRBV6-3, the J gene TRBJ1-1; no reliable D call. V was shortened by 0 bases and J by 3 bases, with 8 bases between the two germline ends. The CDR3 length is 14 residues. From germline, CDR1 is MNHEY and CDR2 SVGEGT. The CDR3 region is CASSYSSWYTEAFF. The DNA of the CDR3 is TGTGCCAGCAGTTACTCGAGTTGGTACACTGAAGCTTTCTTT.

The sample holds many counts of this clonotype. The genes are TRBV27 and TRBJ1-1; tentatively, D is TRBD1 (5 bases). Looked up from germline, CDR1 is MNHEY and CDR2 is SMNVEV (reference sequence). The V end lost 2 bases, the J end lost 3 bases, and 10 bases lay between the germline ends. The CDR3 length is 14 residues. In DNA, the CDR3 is TGTGCCAGCAGTTTAGGACATTTAGACACTGAAGCTTTCTTT. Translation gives CASSLGHLDTEAFF.